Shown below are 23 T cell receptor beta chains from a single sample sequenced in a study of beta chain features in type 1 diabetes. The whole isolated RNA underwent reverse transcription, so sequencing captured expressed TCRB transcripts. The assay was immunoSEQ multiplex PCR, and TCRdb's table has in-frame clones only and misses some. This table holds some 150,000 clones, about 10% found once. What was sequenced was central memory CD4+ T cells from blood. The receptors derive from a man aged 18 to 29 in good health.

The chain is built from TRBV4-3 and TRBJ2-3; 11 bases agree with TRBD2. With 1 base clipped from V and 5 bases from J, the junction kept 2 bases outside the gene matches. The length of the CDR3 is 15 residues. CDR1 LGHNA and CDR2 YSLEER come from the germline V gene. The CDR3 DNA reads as TGCGCCAGCAGCCAAGTGGGACTAGCGGTAGATACGCAGTATTTT. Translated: CASSQVGLAVDTQYF.

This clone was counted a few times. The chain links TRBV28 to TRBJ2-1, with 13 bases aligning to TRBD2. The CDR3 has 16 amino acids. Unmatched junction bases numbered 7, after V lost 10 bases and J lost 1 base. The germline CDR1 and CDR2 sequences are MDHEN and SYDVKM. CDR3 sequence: CATTSGGAQSYNEQFF. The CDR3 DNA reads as TGTGCCACAACTAGCGGGGGGGCCCAGTCCTACAATGAGCAGTTCTTC.

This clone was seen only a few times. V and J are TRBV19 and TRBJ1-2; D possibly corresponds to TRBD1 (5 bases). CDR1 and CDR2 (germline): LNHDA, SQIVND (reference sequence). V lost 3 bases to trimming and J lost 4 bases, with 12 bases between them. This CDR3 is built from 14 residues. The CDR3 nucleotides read TGTGCCAGTAGTATCGGCGACAGCGTCTATGGCTACACCTTC. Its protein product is CASSIGDSVYGYTF. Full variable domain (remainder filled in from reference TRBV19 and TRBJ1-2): DGGITQSPKYLFRKEGQNVTLSCEQNLNHDAMYWYRQDPGQGLRLIYYSQIVNDFQKGDIAEGYSVSREKKESFPLTVTSAQKNPTAFYLCASSIGDSVYGYTFGSGTRLTVV.

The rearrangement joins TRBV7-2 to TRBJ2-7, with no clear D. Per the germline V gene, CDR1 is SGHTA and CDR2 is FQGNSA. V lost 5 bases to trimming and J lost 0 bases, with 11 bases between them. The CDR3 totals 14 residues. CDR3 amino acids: CASSQEESSYEQYF. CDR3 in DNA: TGTGCCAGCAGCCAAGAGGAGAGCTCCTACGAGCAGTACTTC.

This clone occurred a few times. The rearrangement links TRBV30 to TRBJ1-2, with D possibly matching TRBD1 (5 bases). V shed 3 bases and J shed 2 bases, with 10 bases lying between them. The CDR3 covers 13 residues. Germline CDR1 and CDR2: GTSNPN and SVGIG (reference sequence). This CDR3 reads CAWRQDANYGYTF. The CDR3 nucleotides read TGTGCCTGGAGACAGGACGCAAACTATGGCTACACCTTC.

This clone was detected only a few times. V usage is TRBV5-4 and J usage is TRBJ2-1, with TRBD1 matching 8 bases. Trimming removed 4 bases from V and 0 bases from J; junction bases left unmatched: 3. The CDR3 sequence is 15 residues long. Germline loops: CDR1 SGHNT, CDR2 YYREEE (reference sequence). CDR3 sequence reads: CASSRQGSSYNEQFF. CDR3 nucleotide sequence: TGTGCCAGCAGCAGACAGGGGAGCTCCTACAATGAGCAGTTCTTC.

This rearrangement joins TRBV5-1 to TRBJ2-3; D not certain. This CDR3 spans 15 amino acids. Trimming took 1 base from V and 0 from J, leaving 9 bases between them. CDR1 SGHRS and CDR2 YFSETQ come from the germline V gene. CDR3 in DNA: TGCGCCAGCAGCTTGATACAGCCTAGCACAGATACGCAGTATTTT. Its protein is CASSLIQPSTDTQYF.

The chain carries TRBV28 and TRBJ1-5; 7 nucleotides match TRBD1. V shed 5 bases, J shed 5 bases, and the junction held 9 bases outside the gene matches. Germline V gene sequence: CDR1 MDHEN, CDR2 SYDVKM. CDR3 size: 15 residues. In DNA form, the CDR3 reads TGTGCCAGCAGTGCAATCGACAGGGACCATCAGCCCCAGCATTTT. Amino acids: CASSAIDRDHQPQHF.

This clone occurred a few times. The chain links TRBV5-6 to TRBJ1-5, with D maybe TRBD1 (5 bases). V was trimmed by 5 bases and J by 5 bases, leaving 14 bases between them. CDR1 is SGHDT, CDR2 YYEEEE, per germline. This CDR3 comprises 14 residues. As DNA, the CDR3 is TGTGCCAGCAGTAAGGACCGGGGGGATCAGCCCCAGCATTTT. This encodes CASSKDRGDQPQHF.

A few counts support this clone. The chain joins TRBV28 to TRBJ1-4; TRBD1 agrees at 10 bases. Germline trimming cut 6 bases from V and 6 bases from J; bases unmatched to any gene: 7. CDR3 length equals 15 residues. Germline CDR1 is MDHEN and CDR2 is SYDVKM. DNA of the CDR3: TGTGCCAGCAGACCCCGGGGACAGGGGTATGAAAAACTGTTTTTT. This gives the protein CASRPRGQGYEKLFF.

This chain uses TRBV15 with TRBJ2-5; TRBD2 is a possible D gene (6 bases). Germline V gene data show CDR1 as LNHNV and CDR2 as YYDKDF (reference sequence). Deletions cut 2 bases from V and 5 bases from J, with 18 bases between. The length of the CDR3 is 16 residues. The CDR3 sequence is CATSRRAGGGGETQYF. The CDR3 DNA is TGTGCCACCAGCAGACGGGCGGGTGGCGGAGGGGAGACCCAGTACTTC.

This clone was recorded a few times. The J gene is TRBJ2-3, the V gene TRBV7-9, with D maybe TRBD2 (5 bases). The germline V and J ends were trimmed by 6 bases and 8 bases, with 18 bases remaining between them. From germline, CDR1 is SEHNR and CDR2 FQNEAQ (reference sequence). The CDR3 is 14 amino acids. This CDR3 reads CASRSSDGDRTQYF. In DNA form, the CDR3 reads TGTGCCAGCAGGAGTAGCGACGGGGATCGTACGCAGTATTTT. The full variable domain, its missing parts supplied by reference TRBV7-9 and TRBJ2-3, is DTGVSQNPRHKITKRGQNVTFRCDPISEHNRLYWYRQTLGQGPEFLTYFQNEAQLEKSRLLSDRFSAERPKGSFSTLEIQRTEQGDSAMYLCASRSSDGDRTQYFGPGTRLTVL.

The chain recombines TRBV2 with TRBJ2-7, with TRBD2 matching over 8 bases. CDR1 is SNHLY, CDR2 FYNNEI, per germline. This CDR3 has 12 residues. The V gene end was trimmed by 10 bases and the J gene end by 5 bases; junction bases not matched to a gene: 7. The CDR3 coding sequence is TGTGCCACCGGGAGGGGTAGGAACGAGCAGTACTTC. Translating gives CATGRGRNEQYF.

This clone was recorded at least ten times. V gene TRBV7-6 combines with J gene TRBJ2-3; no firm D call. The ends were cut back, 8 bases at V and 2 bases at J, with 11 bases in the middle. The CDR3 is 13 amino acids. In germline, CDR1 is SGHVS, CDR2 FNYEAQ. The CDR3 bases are TGTGCCAGCGGCCCCCAATTCACAGATACGCAGTATTTT. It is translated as CASGPQFTDTQYF. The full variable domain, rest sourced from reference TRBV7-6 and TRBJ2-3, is GAGVSQSPRYKVTKRGQDVALRCDPISGHVSLYWYRQALGQGPEFLTYFNYEAQQDKSGLPNDRFSAERPEGSISTLTIQRTEQRDSAMYRCASGPQFTDTQYFGPGTRLTVL.

Here the CDR3 DNA reads TGTGCCAGCAGCTTACGACAGGGTTACAATGAGCAGTTCTTC. It codes for CASSLRQGYNEQFF. The chain joins TRBV7-9 to TRBJ2-1; 7 nucleotides align to TRBD1. V shed 2 bases, J shed 4 bases, and the junction held 2 bases outside the gene matches. The germline V gene encodes CDR1 SEHNR and CDR2 FQNEAQ (reference sequence). This CDR3 region has 14 residues.

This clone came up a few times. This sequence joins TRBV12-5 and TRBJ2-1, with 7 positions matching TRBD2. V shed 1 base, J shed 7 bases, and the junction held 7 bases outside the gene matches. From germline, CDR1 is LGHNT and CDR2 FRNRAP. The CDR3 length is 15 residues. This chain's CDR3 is CASGLERGILNEQFF. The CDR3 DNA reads TGTGCTAGTGGTTTGGAGCGGGGAATACTAAATGAGCAGTTCTTC.

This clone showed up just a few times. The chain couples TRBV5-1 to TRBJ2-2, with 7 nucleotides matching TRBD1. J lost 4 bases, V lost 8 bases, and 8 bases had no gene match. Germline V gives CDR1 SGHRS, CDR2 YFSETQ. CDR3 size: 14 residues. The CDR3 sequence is CASQEGGSTGELFF. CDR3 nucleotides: TGCGCCAGTCAAGAAGGGGGCAGCACCGGGGAGCTGTTTTTT.

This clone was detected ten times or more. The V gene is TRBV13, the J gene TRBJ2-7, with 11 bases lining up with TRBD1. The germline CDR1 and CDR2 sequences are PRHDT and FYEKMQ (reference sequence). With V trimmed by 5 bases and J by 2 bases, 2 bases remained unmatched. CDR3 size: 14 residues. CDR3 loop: CASSPGQGAYEQYF. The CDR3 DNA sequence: TGTGCCAGCAGCCCGGGACAGGGGGCCTACGAGCAGTACTTC.

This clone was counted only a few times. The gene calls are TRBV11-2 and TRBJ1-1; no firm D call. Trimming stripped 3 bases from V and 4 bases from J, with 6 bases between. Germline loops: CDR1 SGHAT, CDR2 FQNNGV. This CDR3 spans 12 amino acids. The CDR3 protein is CASSFFVTEAFF. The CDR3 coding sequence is TGTGCCAGCAGCTTCTTTGTCACTGAAGCTTTCTTT. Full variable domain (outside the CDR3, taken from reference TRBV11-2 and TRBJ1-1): EAGVAQSPRYKIIEKRQSVAFWCNPISGHATLYWYQQILGQGPKLLIQFQNNGVVDDSQLPKDRFSAERLKGVDSTLKIQPAKLEDSAVYLCASSFFVTEAFFGQGTRLTVV.

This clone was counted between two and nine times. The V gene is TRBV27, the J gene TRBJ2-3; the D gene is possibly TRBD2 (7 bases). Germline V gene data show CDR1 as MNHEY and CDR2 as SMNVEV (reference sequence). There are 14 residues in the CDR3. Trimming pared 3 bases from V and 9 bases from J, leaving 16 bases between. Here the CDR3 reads CASSFEGGGRTQYF. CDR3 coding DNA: TGTGCCAGCAGTTTTGAGGGGGGGGGTCGCACGCAGTATTTT.

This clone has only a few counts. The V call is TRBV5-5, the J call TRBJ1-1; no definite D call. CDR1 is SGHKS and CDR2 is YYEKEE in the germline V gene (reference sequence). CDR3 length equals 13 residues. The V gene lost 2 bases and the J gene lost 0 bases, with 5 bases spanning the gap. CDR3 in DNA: TGTGCCAGCAGCTTTTCTGTGAACACTGAAGCTTTCTTT. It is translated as CASSFSVNTEAFF.

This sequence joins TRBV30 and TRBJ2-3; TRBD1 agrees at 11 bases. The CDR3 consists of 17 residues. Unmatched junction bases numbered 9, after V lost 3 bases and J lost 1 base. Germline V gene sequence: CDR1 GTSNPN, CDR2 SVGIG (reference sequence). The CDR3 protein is CAWSPVGDRGGTDTQYF. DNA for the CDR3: TGTGCCTGGAGCCCCGTAGGGGACAGGGGGGGCACAGATACGCAGTATTTT.

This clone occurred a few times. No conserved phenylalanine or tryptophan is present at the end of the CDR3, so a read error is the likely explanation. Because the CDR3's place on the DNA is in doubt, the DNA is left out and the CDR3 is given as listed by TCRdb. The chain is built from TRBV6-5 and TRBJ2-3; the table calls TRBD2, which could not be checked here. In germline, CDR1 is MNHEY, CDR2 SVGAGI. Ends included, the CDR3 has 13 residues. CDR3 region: CASSTGTSGGAST.